These T cell receptor beta chains were read from a single sample in a study of blood T cell repertoires in COVID-19. Clones were read by immunoSEQ multiplex PCR, and TCRdb kept only the in-frame ones, dropping some. The sample lists about 110,000 clones; about 85% were seen once. The specimen sequenced was peripheral blood. These receptors all stem from a man aged 40-49 years with acute or convalescent COVID-19. Each CDR3 is given with its conserved first and last residue. The D gene is left open where the match is weak. Size is stated for part of the rows, as once, few or many counts, or as a class when the clone is expanded.

CDR3 DNA: TGTGCCAGCGCCCGAGGGCCGGGCGCCTACGAGCAGTACTTC
CDR3 protein: CASARGPGAYEQYF
clone size: -
V gene: TRBV11-3
D gene: -
J gene: TRBJ2-7

CDR3 DNA: TGCGCCAGCAGCTTAGCGGCCAATGAGCAGTTCTTC
CDR3 protein: CASSLAANEQFF
clone size: -
V gene: TRBV5-1
D gene: -
J gene: TRBJ2-1

CDR3 DNA: TGTGCCAGCAGCCAACAAATGGCCTTCGCTGGAAACACCATATATTTT
CDR3 protein: CASSQQMAFAGNTIYF
clone size: few
V gene: TRBV4-2
D gene: -
J gene: TRBJ1-3

CDR3 DNA: TGCAGCGTTGAAGGGGAGGGTCCTGATTTCTCCTACGAGCAGTACTTC
CDR3 protein: CSVEGEGPDFSYEQYF
clone size: -
V gene: TRBV29-1
D gene: TRBD2
J gene: TRBJ2-7

CDR3 DNA: TGTGCCAGCAGCCCGACGGGTTCAGTTAGCAACACTGAAGCTTTCTTT
CDR3 protein: CASSPTGSVSNTEAFF
clone size: -
V gene: TRBV7-6
D gene: -
J gene: TRBJ1-1

CDR3 DNA: TGTGCCAGCAGTCCGGAGGGGTGGGAAAGCTTAGAAGCTTTCTTT
CDR3 protein: CASSPEGWESLEAFF
clone size: few
V gene: TRBV27
D gene: -
J gene: TRBJ1-1

CDR3 DNA: TGCAGCGTTGATCTCGGCGGGCGCTCTGGAAACACCATATATTTT
CDR3 protein: CSVDLGGRSGNTIYF
clone size: -
V gene: TRBV29-1
D gene: -
J gene: TRBJ1-3

CDR3 DNA: TGCAGCGTTGATTGGGGGCAGTCTGGTAGAAACTATGGCTACACCTTC
CDR3 protein: CSVDWGQSGRNYGYTF
clone size: once
V gene: TRBV29-1
D gene: -
J gene: TRBJ1-2

CDR3 DNA: TGTGCCAGCAGTTACCCCTCCGGGAGAATGAGCGATGAGCAGTTCTTC
CDR3 protein: CASSYPSGRMSDEQFF
clone size: -
V gene: TRBV6-6
D gene: -
J gene: TRBJ2-1

CDR3 DNA: TGTGCCTGGAGTGAATGGGGCAGCGCTAATGAAAAACTGTTTTTT
CDR3 protein: CAWSEWGSANEKLFF
clone size: -
V gene: TRBV30
D gene: -
J gene: TRBJ1-4